This TCR beta chain was identified in a study of CD8+ T cells in alopecia areata (dated by TCRdb to 2016 to 2019). Notes on the research overall: The treated patients, all with moderate-to-severe alopecia areata, were enrolled in an open-label pilot trial of oral tofacitinib given at 5 to 10 mg twice daily. Scalp clonality was compared across normal scalp (n=4), patchy alopecia areata scalp (n=8), and alopecia totalis/universalis scalp (n=8). High-throughput TCRbeta sequencing was used to examine T cell clonal expansion in alopecia areata in both the C3H/HeJ mouse model and human patients. Human TCRbeta sequencing covered scalp tissue and sorted CD4+ and CD8+ peripheral blood T cells from patchy and totalis/universalis alopecia areata patients and healthy controls. Biopsies were taken from tofacitinib-treated patients at baseline and again at 4 and 24 weeks into treatment, and several of those patients also had a later scalp biopsy. RNA came from the PAXgene miRNA kit for fixed scalp, the miRNeasy kit for PBMCs, and the RNeasy kit for mouse skin. Tofacitinib was administered for 6 to 18 months, and 6 months of follow-up off drug were then conducted to assess delayed response and recurrence. TCRbeta CDR3 regions were amplified by immunoSEQ multiplex PCR using 35 Vbeta forward and 13 Jbeta reverse primers. On the study overall, not on this receptor specifically: Compared with mice, TCR sequences shared between patients were less clear, possibly partly because of HLA diversity across the patient population. Scalp TCR repertoire analysis is complicated because resident alphabeta T cells in normal human skin are also sequenced, whereas mouse skin is dominated by gammadelta T cells. Compared with normal scalp, lesional scalp had higher clonality and more expanded CD8+ clones, particularly in alopecia totalis/universalis, a pattern that suggests antigenic drive.

Taken from cysteine to phenylalanine, the CDR3 has 12 residues. Left in the record is the CDR3 DNA by itself, 36 bases read in frame from the first base. V loses 10 bases, J loses 2 bases, and the germline ends lie 11 bases apart. The germline V gene (reference sequence) provides CDR1 MNHNY and CDR2 SVGAGI. As to this clone: Its binding antigen is unknown. Per-base quality was not reported, and no clone a single base away is much larger than it.

Lesional scalp punch biopsies and peripheral blood were collected from alopecia areata patients. PBMCs were separated by density centrifugation and stained for CD3, CD4 and CD8, after which CD4+ and CD8+ T cells were sorted on a FACSAria. The library was produced with the immunoSEQ multiplex PCR assay. RNA was extracted from all samples and reverse transcribed into cDNA as template for TCR sequencing. First-strand cDNA was synthesized using SuperScript III with a 2:1 mix of oligo-dT and random hexamers. Amplification bias was assessed with a synthetic immune receptor repertoire, and residual bias was removed computationally. In the source study's methods: Raw reads were preprocessed to remove errors, and CDR3 was defined by IMGT conventions from the conserved cysteine to phenylalanine. To get clonality, Shannon entropy was normalized by log2 of the number of productive unique TCRs and the result was subtracted from 1. Whether each scalp clone was CD4 or CD8 was inferred by checking scalp TCRbeta sequences against the CD4 and CD8 repertoires from sorted blood. TCRdb carries this immuneACCESS record with in-frame sequences only. Its versions omit some clonotypes, under half of them owing to an unresolved V gene in the studies checked, with the rest unexplained. V and J calls and clone size follow that table, whereas D and trimming were derived from the DNA. The sample records about 98,000 clones, about 45% of which are singletons. The top ten hold 0.79% of the sample.

The chain joins TRBV6-6 to TRBJ1-2; the D gene is perhaps TRBD1, on 5 matching bases. The receptor comes from a human donor with alopecia areata. Sequenced material: CD4+ T cells sorted from blood. The DNA sequence is given as TGTGCCACCGCGGGGGGGAACTATGGCTACACCTTC. Translated, it reads CATAGGNYGYTF.